This TCR beta chain derives from a study of CD8 T cells in Susac syndrome. TCR beta from blood CD8+ and CD4+ T cells was sequenced. Random hexamers were used to reverse transcribe an amount of about 0.5 to 1 ug RNA. TCRdb re-called the immunoSEQ multiplex PCR reads with MiXCR, one entry per CDR3 protein. The sample lists some 57,000 distinct CDR3 sequences, more than 90% occurring once. CDR1 and CDR2 from the germline V gene are SGHAT and FQNNGV. This CDR3 spans 15 amino acids. V lost 5 bases and J 7 bases, leaving 20 bases between the germline ends. The sequenced sample consisted of CD8+ T cells from PBMCs. The sequence was collected from a human donor in good health. The chain combines TRBV11-2 with TRBJ2-5, with D possibly being TRBD2 (5 bases). The CDR3 nucleotides are TGTGCCAGCAGCCTAACGTCGGCAGCGGCATGGACCCAGTACTTC. This gives the protein CASSLTSAAAWTQYF.